Below are 14 T cell receptor beta chains sequenced from a single sample in a study of radiation and T cells in renal cell carcinoma. Noted time point: blood 2 weeks post-SBRT. Treatment reported: 15 Gy SBRT to primary tumor, nephrectomy 4 weeks later. Produced via immunoSEQ multiplex PCR; TCRdb's table is partial and in-frame only. The table records roughly 140,000 clones, about 91% of them present only once. Sequenced material: blood, taken from a patient whose treatment included radiotherapy and nephrectomy. The source of these receptors is a woman aged 45-60 years with renal cell carcinoma.

CDR3 sequence: CAWSGNRVGNTIYF. The CDR3 DNA reads TGTGCCTGGAGTGGAAACAGGGTTGGAAACACCATATATTTT. This chain links TRBV30 with TRBJ1-3; perhaps TRBD1 as D (6 bases). The germline CDR1 and CDR2 sequences are GTSNPN and SVGIG (reference sequence). The ends were cut back, 1 base at V and 3 bases at J, with 10 bases in the middle. The length of the CDR3 is 14 residues.

The chain carries TRBV6-5 and TRBJ1-4, with TRBD1 as a possible D gene (6 bases). Germline assignment: CDR1 MNHEY and CDR2 SVGAGI. V was clipped by 3 bases and J by 7 bases, with 15 bases between them. The CDR3 is 15 amino acids. CDR3 in DNA: TGTGCCAGCAGTTATGGGGGGCTGGGGGCTGAAAAACTGTTTTTT. It codes for CASSYGGLGAEKLFF.

This chain joins TRBV10-2 and TRBJ2-1; D remains ambiguous. The CDR3 contains 12 residues. Per the germline V gene, CDR1 is WSHSY and CDR2 is SAAADI. Trimming cost V 5 bases and J 3 bases, with 5 bases left between them. The CDR3 loop reads CASSPRYNEQFF. The CDR3 region has the DNA TGCGCCAGCAGTCCCCGCTACAATGAGCAGTTCTTC.

The chain employs TRBV6-5 and TRBJ2-5; no firm D call. Germline CDR1 and CDR2: MNHEY and SVGAGI. The V and J ends lost 5 bases and 7 bases respectively, with 11 bases between them. The CDR3 runs 12 residues. CDR3 coding DNA: TGTGCCAGCAGTGAGGCCTTAGGGACCCAGTACTTC. Translation gives CASSEALGTQYF.

V usage is TRBV6-5 and J usage is TRBJ2-1; 10 bases are a match to TRBD2. Germline V gene sequence: CDR1 MNHEY, CDR2 SVGAGI. V lost 2 bases and J lost 4; bases outside the gene matches: 2. This CDR3 is 15 amino acids long. In DNA form, the CDR3 reads TGTGCCAGCAGTTACGTAGCGGGGGGATACAATGAGCAGTTCTTC. Translating gives CASSYVAGGYNEQFF.

Here the CDR3 reads CASSQGTTEKLFF. The CDR3, as DNA: TGTGCCAGTAGCCAAGGGACCACGGAAAAACTGTTTTTT. The chain employs TRBV19 and TRBJ1-4, with D perhaps TRBD1 (5 bases). In germline, CDR1 is LNHDA, CDR2 SQIVND (reference sequence). V shed 6 bases and J shed 8 bases, with 13 bases lying between them. The CDR3 runs to 13 residues.

The V and J genes are TRBV5-4 and TRBJ2-3, with D unresolved. This CDR3 is 16 amino acids long. V lost 0 bases to trimming and J lost 0 bases, with 11 bases between them. CDR1 is SGHNT, CDR2 YYREEE, per germline (reference sequence). CDR3: CASSLEAATSTDTQYF. DNA for the CDR3: TGTGCCAGCAGCTTGGAGGCGGCAACTAGCACAGATACGCAGTATTTT.

The chain carries TRBV13 and TRBJ2-3; 12 bases match TRBD1. The V and J ends lost 5 bases and 3 bases, in that order; junction bases with no gene match: 15. This CDR3 is built from 19 residues. Germline V gene sequence: CDR1 PRHDT, CDR2 FYEKMQ (reference sequence). CDR3 residues: CASSRVGTGGKQATDTQYF. Written as DNA, the CDR3 is TGTGCCAGCAGCCGCGTCGGGACAGGGGGCAAACAGGCGACAGATACGCAGTATTTT.

The sample holds a few counts of this clone. The rearrangement joins TRBV4-1 to TRBJ1-2; 12 bases line up with TRBD1. J gave up 6 bases and V 2 bases, and 7 bases lay outside the gene matches. From germline, CDR1 is MGHRA and CDR2 YSYEKL. CDR3 size: 16 residues. In DNA, the CDR3 is TGCGCCAGCAGCCAACCATGGGACAGGGGGCTCCATGGCTACACCTTC. Its translation: CASSQPWDRGLHGYTF.

The chain is built from TRBV6-5 and TRBJ1-1, with 7 bases matching TRBD1. Trimming removed 5 bases from V and 6 bases from J; junction bases left unmatched: 9. CDR3 length equals 14 residues. Per germline, CDR1 MNHEY and CDR2 SVGAGI. The CDR3 bases are TGTGCCAGCAGTAAACCCGGGACAGAAGCTGAAGCTTTCTTT. Protein sequence: CASSKPGTEAEAFF.

This clone was detected only a few times. This chain connects TRBV18 to TRBJ1-5, with TRBD1 matching 8 bases. The CDR3 spans 17 residues. J was trimmed by 6 bases and V by 0 bases; bases with no gene match: 10. The germline V gene encodes CDR1 KGHSH and CDR2 LQKENI. CDR3 nucleotide sequence: TGTGCCAGCTCACCACCCCTCGCAGGGGGCGGTGGTCAGCCCCAGCATTTT. It is translated as CASSPPLAGGGGQPQHF.

The rearrangement uses TRBV7-9 and TRBJ2-2; weak D call: TRBD1 (5 bases). The CDR3 loop spans 14 amino acids. Germline CDR1 is SEHNR and CDR2 is FQNEAQ (reference sequence). Trimming removed 2 bases from V and 5 bases from J, with 9 bases in between. CDR3 in amino acids: CASSLKGWTGELFF. In DNA form, the CDR3 reads TGTGCCAGCAGCTTAAAGGGGTGGACCGGGGAGCTGTTTTTT.

V gene TRBV18 combines with J gene TRBJ2-7; 7 positions agree with TRBD1. The CDR3 is 16 amino acids. The trim removed 2 bases at V and 1 base at J, leaving 8 bases unmatched. Per the germline V gene, CDR1 is KGHSH and CDR2 is LQKENI. CDR3 protein: CASSPDRAIISYEQYF. CDR3 nucleotides: TGTGCCAGCTCACCAGACAGGGCTATTATATCCTACGAGCAGTACTTC. The variable domain in full, with the rest retrieved from reference TRBV18 and TRBJ2-7, is NAGVMQNPRHLVRRRGQEARLRCSPMKGHSHVYWYRQLPEEGLKFMVYLQKENIIDESGMPKERFSAEFPKEGPSILRIQQVVRGDSAAYFCASSPDRAIISYEQYFGPGTRLTVT.

The J gene is TRBJ1-2, the V gene TRBV11-1, with no clear D. Germline loops: CDR1 SGHAT, CDR2 FQDESV (reference sequence). Trimming took 1 base from V and 7 from J, leaving 10 bases between them. The CDR3 has 13 residues. CDR3 bases: TGTGCCAGCAGCTTAGAGGGCTTCCGTGGCTACACCTTC. Amino acid sequence: CASSLEGFRGYTF. The whole variable domain, filled in from reference TRBV11-1 and TRBJ1-2, reads EAEVAQSPRYKITEKSQAVAFWCDPISGHATLYWYRQILGQGPELLVQFQDESVVDDSQLPKDRFSAERLKGVDSTLKIQPAELGDSAMYLCASSLEGFRGYTFGSGTRLTVV.